Listed here are 24 T cell receptor beta chains from one sample, sequenced in a study of blood T cell repertoires in COVID-19 (TCRdb year 2020). Libraries were made using the immunoSEQ multiplex PCR assay. Entries here come from immuneACCESS through TCRdb and include only in-frame sequences with V and J called. Some clones fail to appear in such tables; in the studies checked, an unresolved V gene covers under half of the shortfall, and the cause of the remainder is unknown. The sample contains approximately 280,000 clones, 75% to 95% of them found a single time. About 6.8% of the sample is taken by the ten largest. The sequenced sample consisted of peripheral blood. The receptors shown here come from a woman younger than 45 with COVID-19, enrolled during active disease.

The chain is built from TRBV7-9 and TRBJ1-2; the D is unclear. CDR3 length: 13 residues. Trimming removed 8 bases from V and 1 base from J, with 11 bases in between. Germline CDR1 is SEHNR and CDR2 is FQNEAQ (reference sequence). The CDR3 nucleotides read TGTGCCAGCTCAGGCAGGATTAACTATGGCTACACCTTC. It is translated as CASSGRINYGYTF.

This chain's CDR3 is CASSSNRVGYTF. In DNA, the CDR3 is TGTGCCAGCAGTTCTAACAGGGTTGGCTACACCTTC. This chain uses TRBV28 with TRBJ1-2, with D tentatively TRBD1 (6 bases). This CDR3 has 12 residues. V was trimmed by 4 bases and J by 7 bases, leaving 10 bases between them. The germline CDR1 and CDR2 sequences are MDHEN and SYDVKM.

The chain is built from TRBV7-2 and TRBJ2-7, with 7 bases lining up with TRBD2. The CDR3 contains 15 residues. The V gene's germline CDR1 is SGHTA and CDR2 FQGNSA. Germline trimming cut 2 bases from V and 2 bases from J; bases unmatched to any gene: 6. For the CDR3, the DNA is TGTGCCAGCAGCTTACGAGCGGGACCCGCCTACGAGCAGTACTTC. The encoded protein is CASSLRAGPAYEQYF.

The chain carries TRBV23-1 and TRBJ2-6; the D gene is possibly TRBD1 (5 bases). TRBV23-1 is filed as an ORF, its function uncertain. V was shortened by 6 bases and J by 2 bases, with 17 bases between the two germline ends. This CDR3 contains 17 residues. The CDR3 region is CASSQTVTPAGANVLTF. The CDR3 bases are TGCGCCAGCAGCCAGACAGTGACTCCCGCTGGGGCCAACGTCCTGACTTTC.

V is TRBV27 and J is TRBJ1-5; D is uncertain. The CDR3 sequence is 13 residues long. Trimming took off 3 bases at V and 5 bases at J, with 8 bases between the two ends. Germline-derived CDR1 and CDR2 are MNHEY and SMNVEV (reference sequence). CDR3 nucleotide sequence: TGTGCCAGCAGTTTTGAAGGAGATCAGCCCCAGCATTTT. It specifies CASSFEGDQPQHF.

V and J are TRBV3-1 (or the pseudogene TRBV3-2) and TRBJ2-3; 7 positions match TRBD2. Trimming removed 0 bases from V and 11 bases from J; junction bases left unmatched: 5. This CDR3 is 13 amino acids long. Germline-derived CDR1 and CDR2 are LGHDT and YNNKEL (reference sequence). CDR3 sequence: CASSQDRAGVQYF. Written as DNA, the CDR3 is TGTGCCAGCAGCCAAGATCGGGCGGGAGTGCAGTATTTT.

The chain couples TRBV5-1 to TRBJ1-3; D call uncertain. Trimming pared 4 bases from V and 0 bases from J, leaving 5 bases between. Germline V gives CDR1 SGHRS, CDR2 YFSETQ. The CDR3 sequence is 13 residues long. CDR3 nucleotide sequence: TGCGCCAGCAGCGGCCTCTCTGGAAACACCATATATTTT. Amino acid sequence: CASSGLSGNTIYF.

The chain has TRBV28 and TRBJ2-7; 10 positions match TRBD2. CDR3 length equals 15 residues. The germline V gene has CDR1 MDHEN and CDR2 SYDVKM. V gave up 3 bases and J gave up 8 bases; unmatched junction bases: 10. The CDR3 reads CASSFRASGGQKQYF. The CDR3 region has the DNA TGTGCCAGCAGTTTTAGGGCTAGCGGGGGCCAAAAGCAGTACTTC.

The V call is TRBV15, the J call TRBJ2-7; 8 positions match TRBD1. Germline CDR1 and CDR2: LNHNV and YYDKDF (reference sequence). V trimming: 3 bases; J trimming: 2 bases; junction bases outside the gene matches: 6. The CDR3 consists of 15 residues. As DNA, the CDR3 is TGTGCCACCAGCAGCCGTGGACAGGGAGCCTACGAGCAGTACTTC. Translation gives CATSSRGQGAYEQYF.

V and J are TRBV4-3 and TRBJ2-3, with 7 bases lining up with TRBD1. The CDR3 runs to 16 residues. Unmatched junction bases numbered 9, after V lost 1 base and J lost 5 bases. CDR1 LGHNA and CDR2 YSLEER come from the germline V gene. The CDR3 DNA reads as TGCGCCAGCAGCCAAGGGGCCGCCCAGGGGGTAGATACGCAGTATTTT. Residues: CASSQGAAQGVDTQYF.

The chain combines TRBV5-1 with TRBJ2-6; 9 bases are shared with TRBD2. Germline V gene sequence: CDR1 SGHRS, CDR2 YFSETQ. V was pared by 4 bases and J by 2 bases, with 4 bases of the junction left unmatched. The CDR3 runs 16 residues. The CDR3 region has the DNA TGCGCCAGCAGCAAAGCGGGAGGCACTGGGGCCAACGTCCTGACTTTC. Translation: CASSKAGGTGANVLTF.

The V gene is TRBV14, the J gene TRBJ2-2; unclear D gene. CDR1 and CDR2 from the germline V gene are SGHDN and FVKESK. CDR3 length equals 13 residues. The V end was cut by 1 base, the J end by 7 bases, with 7 bases between. The CDR3 region has the DNA TGTGCCAGCAGCCAAGTAATGAGCGGGGAGCTGTTTTTT. Translated: CASSQVMSGELFF.

V usage is TRBV28 and J usage is TRBJ2-1, with TRBD2 as a possible D gene (5 bases). The CDR3 covers 13 residues. Germline V gene data show CDR1 as MDHEN and CDR2 as SYDVKM. The germline V and J ends were trimmed by 5 bases and 4 bases, with 9 bases remaining between them. Here the CDR3 DNA reads TGTGCCAGCAGTGGACCGGGATACAATGAGCAGTTCTTC. This codes for CASSGPGYNEQFF.

The chain is built from TRBV6-5 and TRBJ2-2, with TRBD2 identical over 9 bases. Trimming removed 6 bases from V and 1 base from J; junction bases left unmatched: 3. This CDR3 has 15 amino acids. Per the germline V gene, CDR1 is MNHEY and CDR2 is SVGAGI. The CDR3 DNA reads TGTGCCAGCAGAAGTAGCGGGGGGAACACCGGGGAGCTGTTTTTT. Amino acids: CASRSSGGNTGELFF.

The V gene is TRBV10-1, the J gene TRBJ1-1; the D gene is possibly TRBD1 (5 bases). The CDR3 is made up of 14 amino acids. The germline CDR1 and CDR2 sequences are WNHNN and SYGVQD (reference sequence). V was cut by 5 bases and J by 3 bases, with 13 bases left in between. CDR3 DNA: TGCGCCAGCAGTAGACAGTCTTGGGACACTGAAGCTTTCTTT. It codes for CASSRQSWDTEAFF.

This chain links TRBV6-5 with TRBJ2-7, with TRBD2 identical over 7 bases. V lost 2 bases to trimming and J lost 4 bases; unmatched junction nucleotides: 5. The CDR3 is 14 residues long. In germline, CDR1 is MNHEY, CDR2 SVGAGI. The DNA for the CDR3 is TGTGCCAGCAGTTACGGGCTAGCGGTGTACGAGCAGTACTTC. This encodes CASSYGLAVYEQYF.

The chain combines TRBV27 with TRBJ2-3; no firm D call. Germline assignment: CDR1 MNHEY and CDR2 SMNVEV (reference sequence). Trimming shortened V by 6 bases and J by 8 bases, and 15 bases separated the two germline ends. The CDR3 length is 13 residues. The CDR3 coding sequence is TGTGCCAGCAGACCTACAGCCGAAGGTACGCAGTATTTT. It translates to CASRPTAEGTQYF.

The gene calls are TRBV6-5 and TRBJ1-5; perhaps TRBD1 as D (6 bases). CDR1 and CDR2 (germline): MNHEY, SVGAGI. There are 13 residues in the CDR3. Trimming took 5 bases from V and 3 from J, leaving 8 bases between them. In nucleotides, the CDR3 is TGTGCCAGCAGTCGGGACAACAATCAGCCCCAGCATTTT. Translation: CASSRDNNQPQHF.

The rearrangement links TRBV5-4 to TRBJ2-1; weak D call: TRBD2 (5 bases). V was shortened by 4 bases and J by 2 bases, with 10 bases between the two germline ends. The CDR3 has 14 amino acids. Per the germline V gene, CDR1 is SGHNT and CDR2 is YYREEE (reference sequence). The CDR3 spells CASSTAGTYNEQFF. The CDR3 DNA reads TGTGCCAGCAGCACCGCCGGGACCTACAATGAGCAGTTCTTC.

This clone came up once. J is TRBJ2-2 and V is TRBV7-2; the D gene is possibly TRBD2 (5 bases). This CDR3 comprises 14 residues. Germline loops: CDR1 SGHTA, CDR2 FQGNSA. V gave up 0 bases and J gave up 7 bases, with 9 bases separating them. The CDR3 nucleotides read TGTGCCAGCAGCTTAGCTTGGGAGAACGGGGAGCTGTTTTTT. Amino acids: CASSLAWENGELFF. Combining the CDR3 with reference TRBV7-2 and TRBJ2-2 gives the whole variable domain GAGVSQSPSNKVTEKGKDVELRCDPISGHTALYWYRQSLGQGLEFLIYFQGNSAPDKSGLPSDRFSAERTGGSVSTLTIQRTQQEDSAVYLCASSLAWENGELFFGEGSRLTVL.

This chain joins TRBV27 and TRBJ2-1; 7 nucleotides agree with TRBD2. The CDR3 loop spans 15 amino acids. Trimming removed 3 bases from V and 3 bases from J; junction bases left unmatched: 5. Germline V CDR1 and CDR2: MNHEY, SMNVEV (reference sequence). The CDR3 reads CASSFKAGVYNEQFF. The DNA for the CDR3 is TGTGCCAGCAGTTTTAAGGCGGGAGTCTACAATGAGCAGTTCTTC.

The chain is built from TRBV20-1 and TRBJ2-1; D unresolved. CDR3 length equals 14 residues. CDR1 is DFQATT, CDR2 SNEGSKA, per germline (reference sequence). V lost 3 bases, J lost 1 base, and 10 bases lay in between. The chain's CDR3 is CSASRVSSYNEQFF. In DNA form, the CDR3 reads TGCAGTGCTAGTCGCGTTTCATCCTACAATGAGCAGTTCTTC.

CDR3 residues: CASSQRPLLAGQQETQYF. The CDR3 nucleotides read TGTGCCAGCAGCCAAAGACCCCTTCTAGCGGGCCAACAAGAGACCCAGTACTTC. The rearrangement links TRBV3-1 (or the pseudogene TRBV3-2) to TRBJ2-5; 8 bases match TRBD2. Trimming at V came to 2 bases and at J to 2 bases, leaving 13 bases not matched to a gene. In germline, CDR1 is LGHDT, CDR2 YNNKEL (reference sequence). This CDR3 contains 18 residues.

The chain has TRBV6-2 or TRBV6-3 and TRBJ2-7; 8 nucleotides agree with TRBD2. V shed 5 bases and J 7 bases; nucleotides not matched to a gene: 10. Germline V gene data show CDR1 as MNHEY and CDR2 as SVGEGT. The length of the CDR3 is 14 residues. The CDR3 DNA follows: TGTGCCAGCAGTCGATCGAGACTAGCGAGAGAGCAGTACTTC. Protein: CASSRSRLAREQYF.